The 12 T cell receptor beta chains in this list originate from one sample, sequenced in a study of Ad26.COV2.S vaccination and SARS-CoV-2 variants. Sequencing used immunoSEQ multiplex PCR; TCRdb keeps in-frame clones, though not all of them. The sample has some 390,000 clones, less than 90% seen once. As to treatment: roughly 18 received Ad26.COV2.S at low or high dose, single or two shots; several received placebo; per-sample allocation not given. Each sample was drawn 63 days after the first injection (of vaccine or placebo). The sequenced sample was peripheral blood, obtained in a trial of Ad26.COV2.S vaccine versus placebo. The receptor source for this set is a person between 18 and 65 years old who received the Ad26.COV2.S COVID-19 vaccine or a placebo.

The rearrangement uses TRBV6-5 and TRBJ1-2; 8 bases are shared with TRBD1. The CDR3 is 13 amino acids. V lost 6 bases, J lost 4 bases, and 4 bases stayed unmatched. Germline V gene sequence: CDR1 MNHEY, CDR2 SVGAGI. The DNA for the CDR3 is TGTGCCAGCAGGTCCGGGACAGGCTATGGCTACACCTTC. This codes for CASRSGTGYGYTF.

V and J are TRBV6-6 and TRBJ2-4; D gene uncertain. The CDR3 contains 14 residues. Germline V gene lookup returns CDR1 MNHNY and CDR2 SVGAGI (reference sequence). V was pared by 0 bases and J by 9 bases, with 12 bases between. CDR3 nucleotide sequence: TGTGCCAGCAGTTACTCGAGTCCCTCGTCCATTCAGTACTTC. Amino acids: CASSYSSPSSIQYF.

The chain combines TRBV13 with TRBJ1-6; weak D call: TRBD1 (5 bases). Trimming removed 3 bases from V and 8 bases from J, with 11 bases in between. The CDR3 extends over 14 amino acids. The V gene's germline CDR1 is PRHDT and CDR2 FYEKMQ (reference sequence). As DNA, the CDR3 is TGTGCCAGCAGCTTGGGGACGGATTATTCACCCCTCCACTTT. Its translation: CASSLGTDYSPLHF.

The chain is built from TRBV6-5 and TRBJ1-4; D is unclear. Trimming left V 6 bases short and J 7 bases short, with 6 bases between. This CDR3 is built from 11 residues. Germline V gene lookup returns CDR1 MNHEY and CDR2 SVGAGI. This CDR3 reads CASRLAEKLFF. CDR3 DNA: TGTGCCAGCAGGTTGGCTGAAAAACTGTTTTTT.

This chain connects TRBV3-1 (or the pseudogene TRBV3-2) to TRBJ2-1; 12 nucleotides match TRBD2. With 0 bases clipped from V and 5 bases from J, the junction kept 2 bases outside the gene matches. Germline V gene data show CDR1 as LGHDT and CDR2 as YNNKEL (reference sequence). The CDR3 loop spans 16 amino acids. Here the CDR3 reads CASSQDLAGGHNEQFF. The CDR3 DNA reads TGTGCCAGCAGCCAAGATCTAGCGGGGGGGCACAATGAGCAGTTCTTC.

The chain employs TRBV7-2 and TRBJ1-1; no firm D call. Germline V gene sequence: CDR1 SGHTA, CDR2 FQGNSA. The CDR3 covers 13 residues. Deletions cut 2 bases from V and 2 bases from J, with 6 bases between. CDR3 in DNA: TGTGCCAGCAGCTTAATGGAAAACACTGAAGCTTTCTTT. Translating it yields CASSLMENTEAFF.

The chain employs TRBV5-1 and TRBJ2-7, with D unresolved. V gave up 2 bases and J gave up 3 bases, with 9 bases separating them. CDR1 and CDR2 from the germline V gene are SGHRS and YFSETQ. CDR3 length: 13 residues. The CDR3 loop is CASSFSTYYEQYF. CDR3 sequence (DNA): TGCGCCAGCAGCTTCTCCACTTACTACGAGCAGTACTTC.

The V call is TRBV6-2 or TRBV6-3, the J call TRBJ1-2; 8 bases are a match to TRBD1. CDR1 and CDR2 from the germline V gene are MNHEY and SVGEGT. After removal of 4 bases from V and 10 bases from J, the junction contained 2 bases not matched to a gene. This CDR3 comprises 11 residues. CDR3: CASSLTGDYTF. The CDR3 bases are TGTGCCAGCAGTTTGACAGGGGACTACACCTTC.

The CDR3 sequence: CASSLVGESYEQYF. The CDR3 bases are TGTGCCAGCAGCTTAGTGGGGGAGTCCTACGAGCAGTACTTC. The rearrangement joins TRBV11-2 to TRBJ2-7; either TRBD1 or TRBD2 may supply D (5 bases each). This CDR3 contains 14 residues. Trimming stripped 1 base from V and 1 base from J, with 8 bases between. Germline values: CDR1 SGHAT, CDR2 FQNNGV.

The V gene is TRBV19, the J gene TRBJ1-1; TRBD1 is a possible D gene (6 bases). The CDR3 sequence is 13 residues long. Germline assignment: CDR1 LNHDA and CDR2 SQIVND (reference sequence). V lost 5 bases to trimming and J lost 8 bases, with 15 bases between them. CDR3: CASSPWDKSEAFF. CDR3 DNA: TGTGCCAGTAGTCCGTGGGACAAATCCGAAGCTTTCTTT.

V is TRBV7-9 and J is TRBJ2-5; no reliable D call. The germline V gene encodes CDR1 SEHNR and CDR2 FQNEAQ (reference sequence). Trimming stripped 0 bases from V and 4 bases from J, with 12 bases between. The CDR3 contains 15 residues. The CDR3 DNA follows: TGTGCCAGCAGCTTAGCGCGAAAAGGCGTAGAGACCCAGTACTTC. Translated, it gives CASSLARKGVETQYF.

The genes are TRBV6-4 and TRBJ1-5, with a tentative D call TRBD1 (6 bases). V was cut by 3 bases and J by 2 bases, with 11 bases left in between. CDR1 MRHNA and CDR2 SNTAGT come from the germline V gene. CDR3 length: 15 residues. The CDR3 bases are TGTGCCAGCAGTGAACAGGGTGGAGGCAATCAGCCCCAGCATTTT. Its protein is CASSEQGGGNQPQHF.